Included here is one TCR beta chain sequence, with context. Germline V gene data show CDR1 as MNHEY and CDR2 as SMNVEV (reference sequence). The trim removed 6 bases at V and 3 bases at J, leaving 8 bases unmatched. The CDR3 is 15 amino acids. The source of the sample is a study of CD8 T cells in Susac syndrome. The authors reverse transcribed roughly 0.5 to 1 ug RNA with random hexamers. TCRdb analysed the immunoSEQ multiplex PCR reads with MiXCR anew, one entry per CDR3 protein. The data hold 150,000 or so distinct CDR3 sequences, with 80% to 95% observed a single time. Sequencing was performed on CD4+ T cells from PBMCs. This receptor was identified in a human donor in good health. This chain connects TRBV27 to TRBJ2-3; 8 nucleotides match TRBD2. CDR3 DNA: TGTGCCAGCAGGTTGCGGGGGGCCCGAACAGATACGCAGTATTTT. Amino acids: CASRLRGARTDTQYF.